The present TCR beta chain was sequenced within a study of T cells in Graves' hyperthyroidism and ophthalmopathy. Findings and limits, study-wide: Most clonotypes expanded in the thyroid (above 0.001) were also present in blood.

Amplified TCR beta CDR3 regions came from RNA transcripts. Researchers ran a first-round RT-PCR on the TCR CDR3 using the HTBI primer set. TCRdb passed the multiplex PCR reads through MiXCR, listing each CDR3 protein once. The table records under 800,000 distinct CDR3 sequences, 14% of them present only once. The germline V and J ends were trimmed by 2 bases and 6 bases, with 7 bases remaining between them. Germline assignment: CDR1 MNHEY and CDR2 SVGEGT. The CDR3 length is 12 residues. This clonotype came up many times. Its specificity is unknown. This TCR came from a woman younger than 30 with Graves' hyperthyroidism. This chain connects TRBV6-2 or TRBV6-3 to TRBJ1-2; D gene uncertain. Sequenced input: blood. Written as DNA, the CDR3 is TGTGCCAGCAGTTACGCAAGGAATGGCTACACCTTC. Protein sequence: CASSYARNGYTF.